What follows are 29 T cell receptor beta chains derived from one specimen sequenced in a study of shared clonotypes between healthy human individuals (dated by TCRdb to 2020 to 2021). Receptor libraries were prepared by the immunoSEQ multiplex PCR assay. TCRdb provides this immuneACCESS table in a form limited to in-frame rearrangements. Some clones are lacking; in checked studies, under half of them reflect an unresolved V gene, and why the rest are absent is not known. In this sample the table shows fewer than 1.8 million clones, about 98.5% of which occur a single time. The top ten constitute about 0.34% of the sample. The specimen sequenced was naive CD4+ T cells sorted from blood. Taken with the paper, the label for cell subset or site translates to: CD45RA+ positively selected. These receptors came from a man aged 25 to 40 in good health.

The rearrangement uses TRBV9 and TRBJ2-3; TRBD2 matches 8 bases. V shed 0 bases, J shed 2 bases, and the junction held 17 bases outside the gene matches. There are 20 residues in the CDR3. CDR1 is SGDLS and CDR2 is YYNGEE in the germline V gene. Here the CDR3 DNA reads TGTGCCAGCAGCGTAGTGTCTTATGGAACTAGCGGAGATAACACAGATACGCAGTATTTT. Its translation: CASSVVSYGTSGDNTDTQYF.

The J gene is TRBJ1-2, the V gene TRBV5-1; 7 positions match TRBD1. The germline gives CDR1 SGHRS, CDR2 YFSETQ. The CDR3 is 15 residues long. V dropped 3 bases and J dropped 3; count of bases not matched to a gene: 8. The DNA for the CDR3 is TGCGCCAGCAGCTACGGGACAGCCTTCGACTATGGCTACACCTTC. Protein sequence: CASSYGTAFDYGYTF.

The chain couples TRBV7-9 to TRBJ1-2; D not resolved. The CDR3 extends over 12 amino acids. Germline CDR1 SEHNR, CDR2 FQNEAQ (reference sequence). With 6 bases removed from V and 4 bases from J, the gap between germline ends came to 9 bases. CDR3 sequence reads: CASSEVAYGYTF. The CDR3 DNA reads TGTGCCAGCAGTGAGGTGGCCTATGGCTACACCTTC. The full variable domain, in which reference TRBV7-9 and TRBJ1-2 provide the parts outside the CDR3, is DTGVSQNPRHKITKRGQNVTFRCDPISEHNRLYWYRQTLGQGPEFLTYFQNEAQLEKSRLLSDRFSAERPKGSFSTLEIQRTEQGDSAMYLCASSEVAYGYTFGSGTRLTVV.

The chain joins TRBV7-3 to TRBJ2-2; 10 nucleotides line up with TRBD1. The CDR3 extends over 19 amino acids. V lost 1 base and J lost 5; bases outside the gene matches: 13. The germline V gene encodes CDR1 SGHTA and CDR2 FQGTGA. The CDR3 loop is CASSLKSAAGTGVTGELFF. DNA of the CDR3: TGTGCCAGCAGCTTAAAATCCGCCGCCGGGACAGGGGTAACCGGGGAGCTGTTTTTT.

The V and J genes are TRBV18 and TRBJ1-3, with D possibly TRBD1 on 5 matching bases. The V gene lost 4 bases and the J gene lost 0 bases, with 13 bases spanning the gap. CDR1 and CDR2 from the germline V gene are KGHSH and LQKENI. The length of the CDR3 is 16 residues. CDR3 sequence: CASSRYTGDSGNTIYF. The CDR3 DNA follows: TGTGCCAGCTCACGGTATACAGGTGACTCTGGAAACACCATATATTTT.

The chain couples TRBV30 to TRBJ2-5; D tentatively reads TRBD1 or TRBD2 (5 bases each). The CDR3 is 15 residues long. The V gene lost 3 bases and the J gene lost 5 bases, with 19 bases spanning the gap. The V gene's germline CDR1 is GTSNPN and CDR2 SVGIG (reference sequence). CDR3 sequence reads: CAWSSPRGSFETQYF. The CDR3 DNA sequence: TGTGCCTGGAGCTCTCCGAGGGGATCTTTTGAGACCCAGTACTTC.

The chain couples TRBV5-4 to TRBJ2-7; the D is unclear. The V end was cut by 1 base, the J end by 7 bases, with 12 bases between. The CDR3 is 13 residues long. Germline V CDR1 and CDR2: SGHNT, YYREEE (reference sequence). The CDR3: CASSLRLGREQYF. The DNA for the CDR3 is TGTGCCAGCAGCTTGCGTCTAGGGCGGGAGCAGTACTTC.

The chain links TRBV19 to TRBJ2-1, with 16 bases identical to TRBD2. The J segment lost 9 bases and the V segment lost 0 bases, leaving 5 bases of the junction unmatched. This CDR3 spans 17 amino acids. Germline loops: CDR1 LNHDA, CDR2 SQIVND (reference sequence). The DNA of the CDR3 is TGTGCCAGTAGTATAGAGGGACTAGCGGGAGGGCCTGGTGAGCAGTTCTTC. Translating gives CASSIEGLAGGPGEQFF.

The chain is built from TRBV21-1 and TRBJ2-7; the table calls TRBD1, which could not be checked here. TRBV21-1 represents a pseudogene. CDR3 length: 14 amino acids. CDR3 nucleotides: TGTGCCAGCAGCAATCTGGGACAGACCTACGAGCAGTACTTC. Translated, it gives CASSNLGQTYEQYF.

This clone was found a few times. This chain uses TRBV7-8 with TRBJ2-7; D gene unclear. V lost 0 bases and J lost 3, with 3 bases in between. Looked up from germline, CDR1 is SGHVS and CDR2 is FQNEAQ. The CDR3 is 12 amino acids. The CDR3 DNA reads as TGTGCCAGCAGCTTAGCAAACTACGAGCAGTACTTC. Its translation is CASSLANYEQYF.

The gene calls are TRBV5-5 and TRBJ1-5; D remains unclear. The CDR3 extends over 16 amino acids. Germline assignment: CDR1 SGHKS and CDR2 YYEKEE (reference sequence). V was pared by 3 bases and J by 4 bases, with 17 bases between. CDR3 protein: CASSSKMLAVNQPQHF. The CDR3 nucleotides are TGTGCCAGCAGCTCAAAAATGTTGGCAGTAAATCAGCCCCAGCATTTT.

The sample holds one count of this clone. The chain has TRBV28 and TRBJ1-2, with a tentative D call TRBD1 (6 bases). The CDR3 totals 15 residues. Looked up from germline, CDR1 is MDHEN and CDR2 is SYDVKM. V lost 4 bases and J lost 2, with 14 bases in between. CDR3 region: CASSSQDRINYGYTF. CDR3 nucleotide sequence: TGTGCCAGCAGTTCCCAAGACAGGATAAACTATGGCTACACCTTC.

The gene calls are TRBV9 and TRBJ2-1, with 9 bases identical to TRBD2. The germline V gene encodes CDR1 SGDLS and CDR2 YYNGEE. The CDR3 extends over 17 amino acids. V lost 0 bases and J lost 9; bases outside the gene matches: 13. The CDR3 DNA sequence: TGTGCCAGCAGCGTAGTCCATAGCGGGAGATCGGCGGTTGAGCAGTTCTTC. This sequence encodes CASSVVHSGRSAVEQFF.

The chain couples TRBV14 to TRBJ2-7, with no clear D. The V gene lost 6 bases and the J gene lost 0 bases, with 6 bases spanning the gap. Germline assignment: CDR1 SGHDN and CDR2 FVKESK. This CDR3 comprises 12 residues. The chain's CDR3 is CASSFVSYEQYF. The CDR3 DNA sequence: TGTGCCAGCAGTTTCGTCTCCTACGAGCAGTACTTC.

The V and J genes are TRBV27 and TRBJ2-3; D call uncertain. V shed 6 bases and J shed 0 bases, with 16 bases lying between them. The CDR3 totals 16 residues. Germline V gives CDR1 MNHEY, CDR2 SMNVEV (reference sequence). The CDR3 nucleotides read TGTGCCAGCAGACCAGGACCTGTTCCTAGCACAGATACGCAGTATTTT. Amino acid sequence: CASRPGPVPSTDTQYF.

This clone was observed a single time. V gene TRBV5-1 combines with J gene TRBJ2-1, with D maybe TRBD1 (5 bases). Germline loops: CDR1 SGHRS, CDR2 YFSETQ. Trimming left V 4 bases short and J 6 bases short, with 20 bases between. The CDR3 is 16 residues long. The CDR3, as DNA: TGCGCCAGCAGCACTTCAGGGCCCCCCGGTCCCAATGAGCAGTTCTTC. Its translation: CASSTSGPPGPNEQFF.

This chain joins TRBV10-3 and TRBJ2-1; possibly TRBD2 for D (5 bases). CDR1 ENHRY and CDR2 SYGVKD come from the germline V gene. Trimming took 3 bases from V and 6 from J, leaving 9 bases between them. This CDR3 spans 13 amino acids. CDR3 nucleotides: TGTGCCATCAGTGACCTGGGGAGCAATGAGCAGTTCTTC. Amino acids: CAISDLGSNEQFF.

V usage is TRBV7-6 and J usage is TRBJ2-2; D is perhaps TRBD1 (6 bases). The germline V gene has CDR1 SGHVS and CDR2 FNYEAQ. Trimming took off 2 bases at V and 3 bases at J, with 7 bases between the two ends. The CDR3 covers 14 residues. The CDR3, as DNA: TGTGCCAGCAGCTTAACAGGGCACACCGGGGAGCTGTTTTTT. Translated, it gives CASSLTGHTGELFF.

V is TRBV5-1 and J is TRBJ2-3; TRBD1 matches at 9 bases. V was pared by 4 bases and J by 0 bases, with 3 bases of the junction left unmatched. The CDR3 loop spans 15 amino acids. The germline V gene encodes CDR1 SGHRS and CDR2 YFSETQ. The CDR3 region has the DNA TGCGCCAGCAGCCAACAGGGGGCCAGCACAGATACGCAGTATTTT. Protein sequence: CASSQQGASTDTQYF.

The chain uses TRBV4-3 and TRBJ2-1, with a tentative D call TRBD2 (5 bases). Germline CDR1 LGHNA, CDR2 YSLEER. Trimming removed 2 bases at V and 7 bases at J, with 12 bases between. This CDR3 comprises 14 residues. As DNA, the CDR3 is TGCGCCAGCAGCCAATTACTAGGTAGAAATGAGCAGTTCTTC. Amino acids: CASSQLLGRNEQFF.

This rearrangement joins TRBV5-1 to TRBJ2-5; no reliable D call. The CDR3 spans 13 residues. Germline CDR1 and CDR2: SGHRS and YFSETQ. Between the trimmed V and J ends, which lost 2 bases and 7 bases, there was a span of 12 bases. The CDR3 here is CASSLNPSGTQYF. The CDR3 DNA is TGCGCCAGCAGCTTAAACCCCTCGGGGACCCAGTACTTC.

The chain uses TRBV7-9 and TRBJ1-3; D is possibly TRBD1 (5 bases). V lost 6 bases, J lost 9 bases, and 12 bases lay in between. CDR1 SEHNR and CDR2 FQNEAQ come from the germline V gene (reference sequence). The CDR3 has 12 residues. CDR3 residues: CASSPRDGTIYF. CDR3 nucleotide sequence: TGTGCCAGCAGTCCACGGGACGGCACCATATATTTT.

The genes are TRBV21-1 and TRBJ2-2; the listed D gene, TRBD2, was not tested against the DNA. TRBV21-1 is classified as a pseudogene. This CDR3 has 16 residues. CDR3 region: CASSKAPVFNTGELFF. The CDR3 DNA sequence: TGTGCCAGCAGCAAAGCCCCGGTGTTTAACACCGGGGAGCTGTTTTTT.

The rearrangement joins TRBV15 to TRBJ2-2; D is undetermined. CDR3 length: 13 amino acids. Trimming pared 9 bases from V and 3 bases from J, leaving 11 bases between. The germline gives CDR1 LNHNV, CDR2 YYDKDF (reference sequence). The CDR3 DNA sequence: TGTGCCACTCGCGAAGGGTACACCGGGGAGCTGTTTTTT. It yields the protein CATREGYTGELFF.

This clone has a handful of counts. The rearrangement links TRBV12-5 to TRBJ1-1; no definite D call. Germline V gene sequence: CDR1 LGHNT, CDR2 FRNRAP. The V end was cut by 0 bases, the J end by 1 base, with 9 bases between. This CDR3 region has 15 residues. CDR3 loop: CASGLVLGRNTEAFF. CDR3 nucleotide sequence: TGTGCTAGTGGTTTGGTCCTCGGAAGGAACACTGAAGCTTTCTTT.

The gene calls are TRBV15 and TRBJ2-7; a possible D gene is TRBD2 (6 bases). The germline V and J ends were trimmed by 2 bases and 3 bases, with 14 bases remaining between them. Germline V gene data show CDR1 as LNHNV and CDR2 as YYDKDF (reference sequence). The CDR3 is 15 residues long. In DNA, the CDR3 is TGTGCCACCAGCAGACCGGTCGGGACTGGCTACGAGCAGTACTTC. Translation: CATSRPVGTGYEQYF.

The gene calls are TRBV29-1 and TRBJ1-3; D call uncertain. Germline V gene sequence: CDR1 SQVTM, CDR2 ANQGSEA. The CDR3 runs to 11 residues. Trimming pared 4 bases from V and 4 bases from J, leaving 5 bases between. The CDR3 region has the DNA TGCAGCGTTGGCGCCGGAAACACCATATATTTT. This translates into CSVGAGNTIYF.

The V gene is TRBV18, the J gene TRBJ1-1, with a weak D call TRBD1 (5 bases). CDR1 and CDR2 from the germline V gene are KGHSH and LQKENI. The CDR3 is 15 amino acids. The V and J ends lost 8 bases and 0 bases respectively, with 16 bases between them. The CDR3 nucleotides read TGTGCCAGCAGGGGTCGTGGGTCGGTGAACACTGAAGCTTTCTTT. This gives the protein CASRGRGSVNTEAFF.

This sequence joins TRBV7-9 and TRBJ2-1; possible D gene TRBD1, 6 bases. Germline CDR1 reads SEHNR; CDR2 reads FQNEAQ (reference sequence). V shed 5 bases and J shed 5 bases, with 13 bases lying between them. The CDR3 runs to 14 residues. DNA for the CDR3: TGTGCCAGCAGCCCCGGACAGCCGAACAATGAGCAGTTCTTC. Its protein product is CASSPGQPNNEQFF.